This T cell receptor beta chain was identified during a study of naive and memory T cell subsets. Study-wide points: TCR counts from RNA may reflect activation-linked expression changes. The power law exponent of TCR abundance differed between naive and memory cells. Over 85% of naive TCR sequences appeared only once after error correction, unlike memory subsets.

A word on this clonotype: Antigen: not known.

Both TRBC1 and TRBC2 were covered by a beta constant-region primer of two equimolar oligonucleotides. Nested alpha and beta constant-region primers with the SP2 primer drove four PCR rounds on ligated cDNA. TCRdb re-derived calls from the UMI-ligation and nested PCR reads in MiXCR, one entry per CDR3 protein. Of approximately 140,000 distinct CDR3 sequences in the sample, about a sixth were seen once. The CDR3 length is 13 residues. The germline V and J ends were trimmed by 0 bases and 2 bases, with 3 bases remaining between them. Looked up from germline, CDR1 is KGHSH and CDR2 is LQKENI. The source is a human donor in good health. The rearrangement links TRBV18 to TRBJ2-3; D unresolved. Source material: naive CD4+ T cells from blood. The CDR3 coding sequence is TGTGCCAGCTCACCACCGAACACAGATACGCAGTATTTT. Translated: CASSPPNTDTQYF. Looking up the rest from reference TRBV18 and TRBJ2-3 gives the full variable domain: NAGVMQNPRHLVRRRGQEARLRCSPMKGHSHVYWYRQLPEEGLKFMVYLQKENIIDESGMPKERFSAEFPKEGPSILRIQQVVRGDSAAYFCASSPPNTDTQYFGPGTRLTVL.